This TCR beta chain was identified during a study of blood T cell repertoires in COVID-19. Overall study: The samples span acute and convalescent COVID-19 from the United States, Italy and Spain.

Source study methods: It was from reference gene primer amplification that nucleated cell counts were estimated. Measured with immunoSEQ multiplex PCR; TCRdb has only the in-frame clones, and not every one. D and trimming come from the DNA, and the V and J calls and clone size come from that table. The data hold over 400,000 clones, with about nine tenths observed a single time. Recruits, aged roughly 18 to 89 years, lived in some 25 US areas. Donors in Cohort 3 who had recovered were those with two negative PCRs, healthcare professional clearance, or resolution of their symptoms. The V end lost 1 base, the J end lost 8 bases, and 12 bases lay between the germline ends. Germline V gene sequence: CDR1 LNHNV, CDR2 YYDKDF (reference sequence). CDR3 length: 14 amino acids.

This clonotype was sampled from a woman aged 60 to 75 who had recovered from COVID-19. Specimen: PBMCs or T cells enriched from blood (not recorded which). The genes are TRBV15 and TRBJ2-1; tentatively, D is TRBD2 (6 bases). Here the CDR3 reads CATSRVGGVDEQFF. The CDR3, as DNA: TGTGCCACCAGCAGAGTTGGAGGGGTGGATGAGCAGTTCTTC.